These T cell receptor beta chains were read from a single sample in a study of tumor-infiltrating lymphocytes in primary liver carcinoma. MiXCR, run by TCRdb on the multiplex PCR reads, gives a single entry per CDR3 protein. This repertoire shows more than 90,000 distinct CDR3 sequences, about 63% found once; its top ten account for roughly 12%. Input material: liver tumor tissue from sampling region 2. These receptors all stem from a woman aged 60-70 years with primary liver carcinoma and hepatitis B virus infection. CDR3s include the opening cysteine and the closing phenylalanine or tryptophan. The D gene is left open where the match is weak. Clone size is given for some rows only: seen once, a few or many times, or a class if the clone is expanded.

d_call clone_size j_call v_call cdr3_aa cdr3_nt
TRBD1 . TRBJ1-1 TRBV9 CASSVENRGSNEAFF TGTGCCAGCAGCGTAGAAAACAGGGGGAGTAATGAAGCTTTCTTT
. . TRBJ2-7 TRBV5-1 CASSLGPHYEQYF TGCGCCAGCAGCTTGGGCCCTCATTACGAGCAGTACTTC
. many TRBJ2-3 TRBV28 CASSLSGDTLTDTQYF TGTGCCAGCAGTTTGTCTGGAGACACTCTCACAGATACGCAGTATTTT
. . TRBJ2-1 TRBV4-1 CVSSQELTRHNEQFF TGCGTCAGCAGCCAAGAACTCACACGTCACAATGAGCAGTTCTTC
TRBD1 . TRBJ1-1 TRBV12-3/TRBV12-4 CVSSRNQGGGTEAFF TGTGTCAGCAGCCGTAACCAGGGGGGGGGCACTGAAGCTTTCTTT
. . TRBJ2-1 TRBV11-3 CASSLGRGWGVDEQFF TGTGCCAGCAGCTTAGGTCGGGGGTGGGGTGTCGATGAGCAGTTCTTC
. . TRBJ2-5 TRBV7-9 CASSLPWETQYF TGTGCCAGCAGCTTGCCGTGGGAGACCCAGTACTTC
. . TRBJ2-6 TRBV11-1 CASSKRQGTGANVLNF TGTGCCAGCAGCAAGAGGCAGGGAACTGGGGCCAACGTCCTGAATTTC
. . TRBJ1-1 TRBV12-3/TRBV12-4 CFSTYQHPNTEAFF TGTTTCAGTACCTACCAGCACCCGAACACTGAAGCTTTCTTT
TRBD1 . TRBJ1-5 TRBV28 CASRSGTGSINGIQLQHF TGTGCCAGCAGATCCGGGACAGGGAGTATTAATGGTATTCAGCTCCAGCATTTT
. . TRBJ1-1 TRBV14 CDNVGWDTEAFF TGTGACAACGTCGGGTGGGACACTGAAGCTTTCTTT
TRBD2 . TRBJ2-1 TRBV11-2 CDSSSRLAGGWDKQFF TGTGACAGCAGCTCCCGACTAGCGGGAGGATGGGATAAGCAGTTCTTC
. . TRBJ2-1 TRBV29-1 CSVEDLSGEYNEQFF TGCAGCGTTGAAGATTTGTCAGGTGAATACAACGAGCAGTTCTTC
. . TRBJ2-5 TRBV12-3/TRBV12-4 CACSLVGVQETQYF TGTGCCTGCAGTTTAGTGGGAGTGCAAGAGACCCAGTACTTC
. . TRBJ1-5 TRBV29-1 CSVECGSRQPQNF TGCAGCGTTGAGTGTGGCTCCCGCCAGCCCCAGAATTTT
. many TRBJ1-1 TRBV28 CASSLSPGQQAFF TGTGCCAGCAGTTTAAGCCCTGGCCAGCAAGCTTTCTTT
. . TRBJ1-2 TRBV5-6 CTSNSTDRYYGYTF TGTACCAGCAACTCGACCGACAGGTACTATGGCTACACCTTC
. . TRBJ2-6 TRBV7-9 CASSLALRGPGANVLSF TGTGCCAGCAGCTTAGCGCTCCGCGGACCTGGGGCCAACGTCCTGAGTTTC
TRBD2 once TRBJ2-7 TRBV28 CASSSPSPLADGQYF TGTGCCAGCAGTTCCCCTTCACCACTAGCGGACGGGCAGTACTTC
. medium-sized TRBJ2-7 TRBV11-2 CASSLEGGMVYEQYF TGTGCCAGCAGCTTAGAGGGGGGTATGGTCTACGAACAGTACTTC
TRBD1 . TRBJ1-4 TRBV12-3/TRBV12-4 CASSLGQGEKPFF TGTGCCAGCAGTTTGGGACAGGGTGAAAAACCGTTTTTT
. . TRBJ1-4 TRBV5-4 CASSRLGGHEELFF TGTGCCAGCAGCCGACTGGGGGGTCATGAAGAACTGTTTTTT
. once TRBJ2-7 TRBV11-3 CASSLSRGELYGQYF TGTGCCAGCAGCTTAAGCCGTGGCGAGCTTTACGGGCAATACTTC
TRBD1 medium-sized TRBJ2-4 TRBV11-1 CASSNARDSSKNIQYF TGTGCCAGCAGCAATGCAAGGGACAGTTCCAAAAACATTCAGTACTTC
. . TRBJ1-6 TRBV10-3 CAIGGSNTGSGSPLHF TGTGCCATCGGTGGGTCCAACACAGGGTCGGGCTCACCCCTCCACTTT
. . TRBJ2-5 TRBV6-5 CASRRRFRYQETQYF TGTGCCAGCAGGAGGAGGTTCAGGTACCAGGAGACCCAGTACTTC
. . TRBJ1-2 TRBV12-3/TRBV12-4 CASSPPRTLLGYTF TGTGCCAGCAGTCCTCCCCGGACATTGCTCGGCTACACCTTC
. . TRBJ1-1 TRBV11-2 CARSLDSGAGTEAFF TGTGCCAGGAGCTTAGATTCTGGGGCAGGAACTGAAGCTTTCTTT
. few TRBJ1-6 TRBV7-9 CANSLMQGNSPLHF TGTGCCAACAGCTTAATGCAGGGAAATTCACCCCTCCACTTT
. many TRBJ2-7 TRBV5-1 CASSLQGAGYEQYF TGCGCCAGCAGCTTGCAAGGGGCGGGCTACGAGCAGTACTTC
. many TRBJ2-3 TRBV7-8 CASSTLGVDTQYF TGTGCCAGCAGCACGCTAGGTGTAGATACGCAGTATTTT
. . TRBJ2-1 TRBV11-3 CASSLGQGWRIGYNEQFF TGTGCCAGCAGCTTAGGTCAAGGCTGGAGGATCGGCTACAATGAGCAGTTCTTC
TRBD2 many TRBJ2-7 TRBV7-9 CASSPLAGHSYEQYF TGTGCCAGCAGCCCACTAGCGGGGCACTCCTACGAGCAGTACTTC
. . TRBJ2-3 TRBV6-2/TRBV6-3 CASSFPGPAEVPDTQYF TGTGCCAGCAGTTTTCCGGGACCAGCGGAAGTCCCAGATACGCAGTATTTT
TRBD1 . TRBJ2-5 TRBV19 CASRNRGLTETQYF TGTGCCAGTAGAAACAGGGGGCTGACGGAGACCCAGTACTTC